This T cell receptor beta chain is drawn from a study of blood T cell repertoires in COVID-19. CDR1 is SQVTM, CDR2 ANQGSEA, per germline. This CDR3 has 14 amino acids. V shed 6 bases and J 7 bases; nucleotides not matched to a gene: 12. Here immunoSEQ multiplex PCR was the method, and the copy in TCRdb shows in-frame clones only, minus some. The table records about 210,000 clones, approximately 75% of them present only once. Sequenced material: PBMCs or T cells enriched from blood (not recorded which). The TCR was taken from a man aged 35-49 years who had recovered from COVID-19. The chain is built from TRBV29-1 and TRBJ2-1; 7 nucleotides agree with TRBD2. The CDR3 here is CSVLFPGLTNEQFF. CDR3 bases: TGCAGCGTCCTATTCCCGGGACTAACAAATGAGCAGTTCTTC.